The sequence of this T cell receptor beta chain was determined in a study of vaccination and CD4 T cells after COVID-19. About the research overall: Participants were given two doses of BNT162b2 or mRNA-1273 vaccine. Overlapping spike peptides of SARS-CoV-2, HCoV-NL63, HCoV-OC43 and HCoV-229E stimulated the cells.

Treatment meaning: approximately 9-day PBMC culture with coronavirus spike peptide pools or control peptides (ViraFEST assay). ViraFEST used peptide pools to expand antigen-specific T cells and subsequently sequenced their TCRs. At the Johns Hopkins FTIC core, DNA taken from cultured CD4+ T cells was sequenced by way of the Oncomine TCR Beta short-read assay. From cultured CD4+ T cells, genomic DNA was extracted. TCRdb re-called the PCR reads through MiXCR, storing one row per CDR3 protein. The table includes some 12,000 distinct CDR3 sequences, roughly two thirds detected once. For this clonotype: The target antigen is unknown.

Germline assignment: CDR1 DFQATT and CDR2 SNEGSKA (reference sequence). V dropped 5 bases and J dropped 2; count of bases not matched to a gene: 7. The CDR3 length is 14 residues. The clonotype was recovered from a human donor who had recovered from COVID-19. The chain couples TRBV20-1 to TRBJ2-3; 7 positions agree with TRBD1. The sequenced sample was CD4+ T cells from blood, cultured in vitro, obtained before SARS-CoV-2 vaccination. The CDR3 DNA reads as TGCAGTGCTGGTACAGGGGACACCACAGATACGCAGTATTTT. Translated, it gives CSAGTGDTTDTQYF.